One and the same sample provided the 14 T cell receptor beta chains below, sequenced in a study of identical twins. TCRdb passed the 5' RACE reads through MiXCR, listing each CDR3 protein once. The table records approximately 220,000 distinct CDR3 sequences, roughly a tenth of them present only once. The sequencing sample was made of memory (CD45RO+) T cells sorted from blood. These receptors were collected from a woman aged 18-35 years in good health.

This rearrangement joins TRBV20-1 to TRBJ2-1; D assignment may be TRBD1 or TRBD2 (7 bases each). The V end was cut by 6 bases, the J end by 1 base, with 19 bases between. CDR1 is DFQATT and CDR2 is SNEGSKA in the germline V gene (reference sequence). The CDR3 consists of 16 residues. CDR3 sequence reads: CSAKGGDSQSYNEQFF. The CDR3 region has the DNA TGCAGTGCAAAGGGGGGGGACAGCCAATCCTACAATGAGCAGTTCTTC.

The sample holds many counts of this clonotype. V gene TRBV5-1 combines with J gene TRBJ1-1; D call uncertain. This CDR3 has 15 amino acids. Deletions cut 3 bases from V and 2 bases from J, with 14 bases between. Germline V gene data show CDR1 as SGHRS and CDR2 as YFSETQ. The CDR3 DNA is TGCGCCAGCAGCTGGGATCCGGCCGCTAACACTGAAGCTTTCTTT. It encodes CASSWDPAANTEAFF.

This clonotype was counted between two and nine times. This chain links TRBV11-1 with TRBJ2-1, with 9 bases that match TRBD2. Germline CDR1 SGHAT, CDR2 FQDESV (reference sequence). The CDR3 totals 19 residues. V shed 5 bases, J shed 0 bases, and the junction held 14 bases outside the gene matches. CDR3 residues: CASSPTMGGRGSSYNEQFF. The CDR3 DNA sequence: TGTGCCAGCAGCCCTACGATGGGCGGGAGGGGTAGCTCCTACAATGAGCAGTTCTTC.

For the CDR3, the DNA is TGCAGTGGGGGTGGGGTTATCCAAGAGACCCAGTACTTC. Translating gives CSGGGVIQETQYF. The rearrangement joins TRBV20-1 to TRBJ2-5; the D is unclear. CDR3 size: 13 residues. CDR1 and CDR2 from the germline V gene are DFQATT and SNEGSKA (reference sequence). V was clipped by 7 bases and J by 1 base, with 13 bases between them.

V is TRBV13 and J is TRBJ2-3, with 10 bases matching TRBD2. With V trimmed by 3 bases and J by 8 bases, 5 bases remained unmatched. The CDR3 is 14 amino acids. Germline-derived CDR1 and CDR2 are PRHDT and FYEKMQ (reference sequence). CDR3 in DNA: TGTGCCAGCAGCTTCGGACTAGCGGTGGGTACGCAGTATTTT. It encodes CASSFGLAVGTQYF.

This clonotype appeared many times. This chain joins TRBV20-1 and TRBJ2-4; D not resolved. V shed 2 bases and J shed 14 bases, with 16 bases lying between them. There are 12 residues in the CDR3. Germline-derived CDR1 and CDR2 are DFQATT and SNEGSKA (reference sequence). CDR3 coding DNA: TGCAGTGCTAGAAGCTCGGCAATCTCGGAGTACTTC. Translated: CSARSSAISEYF.

The V gene is TRBV12-3 or TRBV12-4, the J gene TRBJ2-7; 10 positions agree with TRBD2. The CDR3 has 15 amino acids. Trimming removed 5 bases from V and 3 bases from J; junction bases left unmatched: 7. CDR3 coding DNA: TGTGCCAGCAGTAAATGGACTAGCGGAAACTACGAGCAGTACTTC. Protein: CASSKWTSGNYEQYF.

The V call is TRBV11-3, the J call TRBJ1-1; D possibly corresponds to TRBD1 (5 bases). The germline V gene has CDR1 SGHNT and CDR2 YENEEA. V lost 0 bases to trimming and J lost 1 base, with 15 bases between them. There are 17 residues in the CDR3. The CDR3, as DNA: TGTGCCAGCAGCTTAGACAGGTTCGACAGTCAGAACACTGAAGCTTTCTTT. Its protein product is CASSLDRFDSQNTEAFF.

This clonotype was counted many times. This chain joins TRBV20-1 and TRBJ2-1, with 8 bases aligning to TRBD2. Germline V gene sequence: CDR1 DFQATT, CDR2 SNEGSKA (reference sequence). Unmatched junction bases numbered 0, after V lost 4 bases and J lost 1 base. The CDR3 length is 13 residues. The CDR3 nucleotides read TGCAGTGCTAAGCGGGGGTCCTACAATGAGCAGTTCTTC. Amino acid sequence: CSAKRGSYNEQFF.

The J gene is TRBJ2-2, the V gene TRBV7-9, with D unresolved. The V end was cut by 1 base, the J end by 0 bases, with 9 bases between. Germline lookup yields CDR1 SEHNR and CDR2 FQNEAQ (reference sequence). This CDR3 is 16 amino acids long. CDR3 protein: CASSLEAVTNTGELFF. Here the CDR3 DNA reads TGTGCCAGCAGCTTAGAGGCAGTAACGAACACCGGGGAGCTGTTTTTT. Based on the CDR3 plus reference TRBV7-9 and TRBJ2-2, the full variable domain is DTGVSQNPRHKITKRGQNVTFRCDPISEHNRLYWYRQTLGQGPEFLTYFQNEAQLEKSRLLSDRFSAERPKGSFSTLEIQRTEQGDSAMYLCASSLEAVTNTGELFFGEGSRLTVL.

This clonotype qualifies as medium-sized. The genes are TRBV4-2 and TRBJ2-2, with a tentative D call TRBD1 (5 bases). Germline V gene sequence: CDR1 LGHNA, CDR2 YNFKEQ. The CDR3 is made up of 12 amino acids. The ends were cut back, 6 bases at V and 5 bases at J, with 7 bases in the middle. The CDR3 is CASRQGTGELFF. CDR3 bases: TGTGCCAGCAGGCAGGGTACCGGGGAGCTGTTTTTT.

This clonotype was recorded many times. This chain links TRBV2 with TRBJ2-1; D may be TRBD1 or TRBD2 (5 bases each). V lost 1 base and J 0 bases, leaving 10 bases between the germline ends. Germline V gene data show CDR1 as SNHLY and CDR2 as FYNNEI. The CDR3 has 16 residues. CDR3 bases: TGTGCCAGCAGTGAAGTCTGGGACGGCTCCTACAATGAGCAGTTCTTC. Translated, it gives CASSEVWDGSYNEQFF.

This clonotype was seen only a few times. The gene calls are TRBV7-9 and TRBJ2-3, with D possibly called TRBD1 or TRBD2 (5 bases each). V dropped 5 bases and J dropped 4 bases, with 16 bases sitting between them. Per germline, CDR1 SEHNR and CDR2 FQNEAQ (reference sequence). The CDR3 length is 15 residues. DNA of the CDR3: TGTGCCAGCAGCCCAGACGGGGCTCCCTCAGATACGCAGTATTTT. This codes for CASSPDGAPSDTQYF.

This clonotype was seen a handful of times. V usage is TRBV7-9 and J usage is TRBJ2-3, with TRBD1 matching over 12 bases. V lost 7 bases, J lost 4 bases, and 9 bases stayed unmatched. The CDR3 runs to 16 residues. The germline V gene encodes CDR1 SEHNR and CDR2 FQNEAQ (reference sequence). In DNA form, the CDR3 reads TGTGCCAGCAACCCGGGACAGGGGGCTATCGCAGATACGCAGTATTTT. Amino acid sequence: CASNPGQGAIADTQYF.